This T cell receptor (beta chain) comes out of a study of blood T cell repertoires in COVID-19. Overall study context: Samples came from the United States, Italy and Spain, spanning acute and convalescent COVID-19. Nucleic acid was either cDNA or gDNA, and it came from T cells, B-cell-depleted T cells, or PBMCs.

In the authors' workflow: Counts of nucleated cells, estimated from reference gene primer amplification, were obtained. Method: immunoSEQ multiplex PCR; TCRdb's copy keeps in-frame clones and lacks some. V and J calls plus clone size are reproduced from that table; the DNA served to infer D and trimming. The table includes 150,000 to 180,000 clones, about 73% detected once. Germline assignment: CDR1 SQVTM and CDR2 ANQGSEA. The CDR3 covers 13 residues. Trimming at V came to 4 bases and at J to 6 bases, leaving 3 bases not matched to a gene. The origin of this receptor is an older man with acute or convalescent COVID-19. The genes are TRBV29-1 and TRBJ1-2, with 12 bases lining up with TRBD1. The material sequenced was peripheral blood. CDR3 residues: CSVGDRGLHGYTF. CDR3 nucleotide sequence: TGCAGCGTTGGGGACAGGGGGCTGCATGGCTACACCTTC.